Below, 27 T cell receptor beta chains from the same sample are listed, as sequenced in a study of T cells after yellow fever vaccination. TCRdb called the 5' RACE reads again in MiXCR, with one record for every CDR3 protein. The sample yields some 120,000 distinct CDR3 sequences, under 8% seen once. The sequencing used CD4+ T cells sorted from PBMCs, collected 9 to 10 days after the first yellow fever vaccination. These receptors originate from a man younger than 30 who received the YFV17D yellow fever vaccine.

This clonotype appeared a few times. The CDR3: CASSVDLAGGETQYF. CDR3 DNA sequence: TGTGCCAGCAGCGTAGATCTAGCGGGGGGGGAGACCCAGTACTTC. The rearrangement uses TRBV9 and TRBJ2-5; 12 bases agree with TRBD2. The CDR3 is 15 amino acids. The ends lost 0 bases at V and 5 bases at J; junction bases unmatched: 2. Germline assignment: CDR1 SGDLS and CDR2 YYNGEE.

This clonotype was observed at least ten times. V gene TRBV23-1 combines with J gene TRBJ2-3, with no clear D. TRBV23-1 is assigned to the ORF class and has an uncertain function. V dropped 4 bases and J dropped 0 bases, with 11 bases sitting between them. This CDR3 has 15 amino acids. CDR3 coding DNA: TGCGCCAGCAGTCTAAGGGATTGGAGCACAGATACGCAGTATTTT. Translated: CASSLRDWSTDTQYF.

This clonotype has ten or more counts. The chain combines TRBV6-5 with TRBJ1-1, with D hard to call. V lost 2 bases and J 0 bases, leaving 10 bases between the germline ends. CDR1 and CDR2 from the germline V gene are MNHEY and SVGAGI. The CDR3 length is 15 residues. In nucleotides, the CDR3 is TGTGCCAGCAGTTACGACGCAGTCATGAACACTGAAGCTTTCTTT. It codes for CASSYDAVMNTEAFF.

The V and J genes are TRBV7-2 and TRBJ2-3, with TRBD1 matching over 8 bases. Germline lookup yields CDR1 SGHTA and CDR2 FQGNSA. With V trimmed by 5 bases and J by 2 bases, 12 bases remained unmatched. The CDR3 consists of 17 residues. CDR3 loop: CASSTPPGTGPTDTQYF. The CDR3 nucleotides read TGTGCCAGCAGCACCCCGCCAGGGACAGGCCCCACAGATACGCAGTATTTT. Based on the CDR3 plus reference TRBV7-2 and TRBJ2-3, the full variable domain is GAGVSQSPSNKVTEKGKDVELRCDPISGHTALYWYRQSLGQGLEFLIYFQGNSAPDKSGLPSDRFSAERTGGSVSTLTIQRTQQEDSAVYLCASSTPPGTGPTDTQYFGPGTRLTVL.

Ten or more counts support this clonotype. V gene TRBV7-9 combines with J gene TRBJ1-2, with D tentatively TRBD1 (5 bases). The CDR3 has 16 residues. Germline assignment: CDR1 SEHNR and CDR2 FQNEAQ (reference sequence). The germline V and J ends were trimmed by 1 base and 0 bases, with 12 bases remaining between them. Here the CDR3 DNA reads TGTGCCAGCAGCTTAGGGGGCACCAGAGCTAACTATGGCTACACCTTC. Amino acid sequence: CASSLGGTRANYGYTF.

In this sample, this clonotype turned up many times. This chain connects TRBV7-2 to TRBJ2-3; the match to TRBD2 covers 9 bases. J was trimmed by 7 bases and V by 2 bases; bases with no gene match: 13. From germline, CDR1 is SGHTA and CDR2 FQGNSA. The CDR3 sequence is 17 residues long. CDR3 DNA sequence: TGTGCCAGCAGCTTAAAGGCGGGGGGGCCCTCCCCCTATACGCAGTATTTT. Translating it yields CASSLKAGGPSPYTQYF.

In its sample, this clonotype was seen many times. The chain employs TRBV6-5 and TRBJ1-2; tentatively, D is TRBD1 (5 bases). Germline CDR1 and CDR2: MNHEY and SVGAGI. V was cut by 4 bases and J by 3 bases, with 18 bases left in between. This CDR3 region has 16 residues. The CDR3 nucleotides read TGTGCCAGCAGTTCCCTCCTGGGAACGGGGGACTATGGCTACACCTTC. This gives the protein CASSSLLGTGDYGYTF.

Remarks on this clonotype: A single base separates this from a much larger clone, so it may be a read error. The rearrangement links TRBV7-9 to TRBJ2-5, with 9 bases lining up with TRBD1. In germline, CDR1 is SEHNR, CDR2 FQNEAQ (reference sequence). The CDR3 is 17 residues long. The CDR3 nucleotides read TGTGCCACCAGCTTAGCGTTCGGGACAGGGAGCCAAGAGACCCAGTACTTC. The encoded protein is CATSLAFGTGSQETQYF.

This clonotype was seen repeatedly, ten times or more. This chain links TRBV5-1 with TRBJ2-1, with 9 bases identical to TRBD1. Germline assignment: CDR1 SGHRS and CDR2 YFSETQ. V was pared by 3 bases and J by 5 bases, with 6 bases of the junction left unmatched. The CDR3 is 15 amino acids. The CDR3 DNA is TGCGCCAGCAGCTATTCCGGGACAGGGCACAATGAGCAGTTCTTC. Translating gives CASSYSGTGHNEQFF. The full variable domain, its missing parts supplied by reference TRBV5-1 and TRBJ2-1, is KAGVTQTPRYLIKTRGQQVTLSCSPISGHRSVSWYQQTPGQGLQFLFEYFSETQRNKGNFPGRFSGRQFSNSRSEMNVSTLELGDSALYLCASSYSGTGHNEQFFGPGTRLTVL.

This clonotype was counted many times. The chain links TRBV7-2 to TRBJ2-2, with TRBD2 matching over 12 bases. CDR3 size: 17 residues. The germline V gene encodes CDR1 SGHTA and CDR2 FQGNSA. The junction had 2 bases not matched to a gene; V was cut back by 0 bases and J by 3 bases. The CDR3 DNA reads TGTGCCAGCAGCTTAGCACTAGCGGGGGGCTACACCGGGGAGCTGTTTTTT. It codes for CASSLALAGGYTGELFF.

This clonotype rates as medium-sized (0.01 to 0.1%). The chain has TRBV20-1 and TRBJ1-5, with no clear D. Trimming removed 4 bases from V and 0 bases from J, with 4 bases in between. This CDR3 contains 12 residues. Germline V gene lookup returns CDR1 DFQATT and CDR2 SNEGSKA (reference sequence). This chain's CDR3 is CSATPSNQPQHF. CDR3 coding DNA: TGCAGTGCTACCCCTAGCAATCAGCCCCAGCATTTT.

This clonotype was counted ten times or more. This rearrangement joins TRBV28 to TRBJ1-2; D might be TRBD1 (5 bases). CDR1 and CDR2 from the germline V gene are MDHEN and SYDVKM. Trimming took 2 bases from V and 1 from J, leaving 8 bases between them. The CDR3 loop spans 14 amino acids. CDR3: CASSLRTLNYGYTF. The CDR3, as DNA: TGTGCCAGCAGTTTACGGACACTTAACTATGGCTACACCTTC.

The chain links TRBV10-3 to TRBJ1-2; D is unresolved. Germline assignment: CDR1 ENHRY and CDR2 SYGVKD. Trimming stripped 4 bases from V and 8 bases from J, with 11 bases between. The CDR3 consists of 12 residues. The CDR3 coding sequence is TGTGCCATCAGTGGGGCAGGCCCCGGCTACACCTTC. It codes for CAISGAGPGYTF.

In regard to this clonotype: This may arise from a read error, as a much more abundant clone is one base away. This sequence joins TRBV6-1 and TRBJ2-5; a weak D match, TRBD2 (6 bases). CDR1 is MNHNS and CDR2 is SASEGT in the germline V gene. This CDR3 has 13 amino acids. CDR3 in amino acids: CASIGLNHETQYF. The CDR3 bases are TGTGCCAGTATAGGACTAAACCATGAGACCCAGTACTTC.

This clonotype occurred many times. The rearrangement uses TRBV7-6 and TRBJ2-1; maybe TRBD2 (5 bases). V was trimmed by 0 bases and J by 5 bases, leaving 11 bases between them. CDR3 length: 15 residues. Germline CDR1 and CDR2: SGHVS and FNYEAQ. CDR3 residues: CASSLAGSRNNEQFF. Written as DNA, the CDR3 is TGTGCCAGCAGCTTAGCGGGGAGCAGGAACAATGAGCAGTTCTTC.

This clonotype was seen ten or more times. V and J are TRBV7-2 and TRBJ2-3; TRBD2 might be the D (5 bases). The V end lost 1 base, the J end lost 1 base, and 9 bases lay between the germline ends. This CDR3 region has 15 residues. Germline V gene sequence: CDR1 SGHTA, CDR2 FQGNSA. CDR3 region: CASSLGWRGTDTQYF. In nucleotides, the CDR3 is TGTGCCAGCAGCTTAGGGTGGCGGGGCACAGATACGCAGTATTTT.

This clonotype was observed at least ten times. The chain combines TRBV4-1 with TRBJ1-2; D unclear. Trimming pared 0 bases from V and 8 bases from J, leaving 16 bases between. The CDR3 runs 15 residues. Germline assignment: CDR1 MGHRA and CDR2 YSYEKL. The DNA of the CDR3 is TGCGCCAGCAGCCAAGATCACGGGGAGCCCGCCGGCTACACCTTC. Its protein product is CASSQDHGEPAGYTF.

This clonotype was counted ten times or more. The chain combines TRBV21-1 with TRBJ2-7; TRBD1 reflects the table's D call only, with no check against the DNA. TRBV21-1 is reported as a pseudogene. The CDR3 spans 16 residues. The CDR3, as DNA: TGTGCCAGCAGCAGAAACGCGGGACAGGAAGTATGGGAGCAGTACGTC. Its translation: CASSRNAGQEVWEQYV.

This clonotype was detected many times. The chain employs TRBV6-2 or TRBV6-3 and TRBJ2-3, with D uncertain. The V end was cut by 6 bases, the J end by 6 bases, with 10 bases between. The CDR3 length is 12 residues. Germline V gives CDR1 MNHEY, CDR2 SVGEGT. The chain's CDR3 is CASSNLADTQYF. CDR3 sequence (DNA): TGTGCCAGCAGCAACCTGGCGGATACGCAGTATTTT.

In its sample, this clonotype was seen many times. This chain uses TRBV28 with TRBJ2-3, with 7 nucleotides matching TRBD1. Germline V gene sequence: CDR1 MDHEN, CDR2 SYDVKM. The length of the CDR3 is 15 residues. V trimming: 6 bases; J trimming: 2 bases; junction bases outside the gene matches: 8. The CDR3 DNA sequence: TGTGCCAGCAGAAGGGGGCCTCCATACACAGATACGCAGTATTTT. Translating it yields CASRRGPPYTDTQYF.

The chain has TRBV29-1 and TRBJ1-4; a possible D gene is TRBD1 (5 bases). V dropped 7 bases and J dropped 8 bases, with 26 bases sitting between them. The CDR3 totals 16 residues. Germline loops: CDR1 SQVTM, CDR2 ANQGSEA. CDR3 nucleotides: TGCAGCGCCTGGGGCAGGGAATGGGTCAGCGGGGAAAAACTGTTTTTT. It yields the protein CSAWGREWVSGEKLFF.

This clonotype was observed at least ten times. The chain couples TRBV5-1 to TRBJ2-1; 7 bases map to TRBD1. The junction had 10 bases not matched to a gene; V was cut back by 5 bases and J by 5 bases. CDR1 is SGHRS, CDR2 YFSETQ, per germline. The CDR3 covers 15 residues. This CDR3 reads CASRLTGTVHNEQFF. The CDR3 DNA sequence: TGCGCCAGCAGGTTAACCGGGACAGTACACAATGAGCAGTTCTTC.

A note on this clonotype: This may arise from a read error, as a much more abundant clone is one base away. This chain uses TRBV4-3 with TRBJ2-1, with 7 bases fitting TRBD2. Trimming at V came to 7 bases and at J to 7 bases, leaving 13 bases not matched to a gene. Germline-derived CDR1 and CDR2 are LGHNA and YSLEER. The CDR3 contains 15 residues. CDR3 sequence reads: CASNQRSGARNEQFF. CDR3 DNA: TGCGCCAGCAACCAGAGGAGCGGGGCTAGGAATGAGCAGTTCTTC.

This clonotype was found many times. The genes are TRBV5-1 and TRBJ2-7, with 11 bases that match TRBD2. J gave up 2 bases and V 4 bases, and 5 bases lay outside the gene matches. The CDR3 has 15 residues. CDR1 is SGHRS and CDR2 is YFSETQ in the germline V gene. The CDR3 nucleotides read TGCGCCAGCAGCCTGCTGACTAGCGGGACCTACGAGCAGTACTTC. As protein: CASSLLTSGTYEQYF.

This clonotype was detected a few times. The chain has TRBV4-3 and TRBJ2-1; 7 nucleotides match TRBD1. The CDR3 covers 16 residues. Trimming at V came to 4 bases and at J to 8 bases, leaving 14 bases not matched to a gene. Germline V gene sequence: CDR1 LGHNA, CDR2 YSLEER. CDR3 amino acids: CASSRRTGRLVDEQFF. The CDR3 DNA is TGCGCCAGCAGCCGCAGGACAGGCCGCTTAGTGGATGAGCAGTTCTTC.

In this sample, this clonotype turned up many times. This chain uses TRBV5-1 with TRBJ2-3; 9 bases are a match to TRBD1. CDR1 and CDR2 from the germline V gene are SGHRS and YFSETQ. The V segment lost 2 bases and the J segment 6 bases; nucleotides outside the gene matches: 7. The CDR3 has 15 residues. The CDR3 loop is CASSFHGQGQDTQYF. CDR3 in DNA: TGCGCCAGCAGCTTTCACGGACAGGGGCAGGATACGCAGTATTTT.

This clonotype was observed many times. The chain couples TRBV3-1 to TRBJ1-1; D remains unclear. Trimming shortened V by 7 bases and J by 1 base, and 13 bases separated the two germline ends. This CDR3 is built from 14 residues. CDR1 and CDR2 (germline): LGHDT, YNNKEL (reference sequence). In nucleotides, the CDR3 is TGTGCCAGCACTAAGCGGGTAGGGAACACTGAAGCTTTCTTT. Translating gives CASTKRVGNTEAFF.